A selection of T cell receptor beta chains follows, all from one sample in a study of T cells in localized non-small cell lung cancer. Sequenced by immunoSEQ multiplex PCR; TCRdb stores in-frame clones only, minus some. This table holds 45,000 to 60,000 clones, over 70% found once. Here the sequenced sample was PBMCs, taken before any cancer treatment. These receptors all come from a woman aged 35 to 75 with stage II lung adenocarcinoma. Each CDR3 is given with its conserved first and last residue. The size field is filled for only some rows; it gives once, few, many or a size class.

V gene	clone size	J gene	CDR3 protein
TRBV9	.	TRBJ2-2	CASSVTGELFF
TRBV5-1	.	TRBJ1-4	CASSLQQGLLDEKLFF
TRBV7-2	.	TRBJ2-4	CASSLGRQDIQYF
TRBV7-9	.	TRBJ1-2	CASSLTGVDYGYTF
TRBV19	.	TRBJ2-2	CAAQRGASTGELFF
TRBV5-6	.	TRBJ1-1	CASSFRTLANTEAFF
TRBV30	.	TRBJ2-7	CAWSVGQGGEQYF
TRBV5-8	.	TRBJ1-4	CATARGRNEKLFF
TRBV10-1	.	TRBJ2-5	CANETRGARQETQYF
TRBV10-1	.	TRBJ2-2	CASSEQGAGELFF
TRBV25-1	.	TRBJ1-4	CASNEGQSNEKLFF
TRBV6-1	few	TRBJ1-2	CASSEPYGYTF
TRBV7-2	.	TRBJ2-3	CASSPPSTDTQYF
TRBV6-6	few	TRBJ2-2	CAISVIQGLDTGELFF
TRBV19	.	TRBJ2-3	CASSPLHLSDRSDTQYF
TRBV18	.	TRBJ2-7	CASSPGSYEQYF
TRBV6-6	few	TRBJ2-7	CASSYLTLSSYEQYF
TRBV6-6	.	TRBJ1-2	CASNDGGGPFNGYTF
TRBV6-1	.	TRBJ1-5	CASSTDRGEGQPQHF
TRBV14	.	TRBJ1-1	CASSQEGTGSFGTEAFF
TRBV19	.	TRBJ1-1	CASSAGQGRATEAFF
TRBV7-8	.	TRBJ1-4	CASSPRTATTNEKLFF
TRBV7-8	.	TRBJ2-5	CASSLGPRRETQYF
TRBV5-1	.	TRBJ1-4	CASREDSSFNEKLFF
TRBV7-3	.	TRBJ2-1	CASSPLAGGTNEQFF
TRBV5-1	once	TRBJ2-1	CASSLLVSSYNEQFF
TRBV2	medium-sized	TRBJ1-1	CASSDSDAWGTEAFF
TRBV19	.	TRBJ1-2	CASSIWDSGTPGYTF
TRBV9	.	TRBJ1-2	CASSVGDSYGYTF
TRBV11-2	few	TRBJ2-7	CASSLLTGVLAYEQYF
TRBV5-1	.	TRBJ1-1	CASSWTGETEAFF
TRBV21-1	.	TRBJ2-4	CASSNPLTDGHLSKNIQYF
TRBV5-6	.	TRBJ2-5	CASSRGPQETQYF
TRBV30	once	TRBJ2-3	CAWDRRPAVTDTQYF
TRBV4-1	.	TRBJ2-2	CASSQKPSGELFF
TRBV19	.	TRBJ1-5	CASSISETGSHQPQHF
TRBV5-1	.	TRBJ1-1	CASSLGQGGTEAFF
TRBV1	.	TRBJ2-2	CTSSSIYLNTGELFF
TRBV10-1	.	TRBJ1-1	CASYGLLNTEAFF
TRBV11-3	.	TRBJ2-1	CASSLSAGGQNEQFF
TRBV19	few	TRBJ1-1	CASSIGGRGNANTEAFF
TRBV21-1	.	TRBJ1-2	CASSMGRGSLSYGYTF
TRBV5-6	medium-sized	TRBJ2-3	CASSSGGADTQYF
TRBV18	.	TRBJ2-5	CASSPNPGQQETQYF